The 2 T cell receptor beta chains reported below all come from one sample, sequenced in a study of blood T cells in healthy people across ages. Alongside a J-beta primer mix, a sample-barcoded 5' primer served in a second PCR lasting about 7 to 12 cycles. A single record per CDR3 protein comes from TCRdb applying MiXCR to the 5' RACE reads. The repertoire holds about 1 million distinct CDR3 sequences, around 43% seen once, with under 20% in the top ten. Input material: blood. The receptors originated from a woman in her fifties or sixties in good health.

The table lists this clonotype with a few counts. The chain joins TRBV11-3 to TRBJ2-5; D may be TRBD1 or TRBD2 (6 bases each). The V gene's germline CDR1 is SGHNT and CDR2 YENEEA. V was trimmed by 1 base and J by 7 bases, leaving 13 bases between them. This CDR3 has 14 residues. The chain's CDR3 is CASSLVGGSGTQYF. The CDR3 DNA follows: TGTGCCAGCAGCTTAGTAGGGGGGTCCGGGACCCAGTACTTC.

The chain carries TRBV4-1 and TRBJ2-3, with 9 bases fitting TRBD2. V shed 5 bases and J 4 bases; nucleotides not matched to a gene: 10. Germline CDR1 MGHRA, CDR2 YSYEKL. The CDR3 covers 16 residues. The CDR3 coding sequence is TGCGCCAGCAGCGGGGGGCCGCTAGCGGGACCAGATACGCAGTATTTT. Translation: CASSGGPLAGPDTQYF.